The T cell receptor (beta chain) described here comes from a study of cytomegalovirus exposure and HLA in healthy donors. Regarding the study as a whole: Reports showed the classifier diagnosing cytomegalovirus status with high specificity and sensitivity. Clusters of TCRs from the first cohort tended to co-occur in the 100 to 150 validation repertoires (as a later analysis found). Among TCR beta chains, those listed as cytomegalovirus-associated numbered about 160.

Sequencing was performed with immunoSEQ multiplex PCR; in TCRdb, only in-frame clones are kept and a portion is missing. The repertoire consists of more than 85,000 clones, with roughly nine tenths occurring once and the leading ten covering around 1.9%. V lost 0 bases to trimming and J lost 5 bases; unmatched junction nucleotides: 9. The CDR3 loop spans 16 amino acids. The germline gives CDR1 MNHEY, CDR2 SVGAGI. About this clone: Its antigen remains unidentified.

The rearrangement uses TRBV6-5 and TRBJ1-1, with 7 bases aligning to TRBD1. This clonotype originated in a woman aged 18-29 years in good health and CMV-seronegative. Sequencing used PBMCs. The CDR3 reads CASSYSSQGQETEAFF. Written as DNA, the CDR3 is TGTGCCAGCAGTTACTCCTCACAGGGGCAGGAGACTGAAGCTTTCTTT.